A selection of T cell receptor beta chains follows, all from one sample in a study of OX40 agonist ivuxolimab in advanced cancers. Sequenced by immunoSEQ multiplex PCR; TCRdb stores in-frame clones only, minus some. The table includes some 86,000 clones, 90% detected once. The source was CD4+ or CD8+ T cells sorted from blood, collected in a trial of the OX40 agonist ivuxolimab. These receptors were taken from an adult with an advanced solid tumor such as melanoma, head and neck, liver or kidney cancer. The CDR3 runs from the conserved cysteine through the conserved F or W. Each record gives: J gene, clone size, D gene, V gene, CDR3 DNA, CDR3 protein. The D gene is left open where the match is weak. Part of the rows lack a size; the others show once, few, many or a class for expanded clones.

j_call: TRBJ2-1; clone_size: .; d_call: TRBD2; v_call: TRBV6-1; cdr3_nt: TGTGCCAGCAGTGAGATGACTAGCGGGGGTTTCAATGAGCAGTTCTTC; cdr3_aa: CASSEMTSGGFNEQFF
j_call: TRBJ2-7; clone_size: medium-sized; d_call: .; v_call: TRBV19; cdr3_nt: TGTGCCAGTAGTATAGATTGGACACCAACCTACGAGCAGTACTTC; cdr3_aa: CASSIDWTPTYEQYF
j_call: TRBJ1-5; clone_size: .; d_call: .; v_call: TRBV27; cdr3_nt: TGTGCCAGCGGAAGACAGAGCTATAGCAATCAGCCCCAGCATTTT; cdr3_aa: CASGRQSYSNQPQHF
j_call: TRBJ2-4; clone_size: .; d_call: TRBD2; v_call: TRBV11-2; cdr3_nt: TGTGCCAGCAGAAAGCCCGGGGGGTCCAAAAACATTCAGTACTTC; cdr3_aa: CASRKPGGSKNIQYF
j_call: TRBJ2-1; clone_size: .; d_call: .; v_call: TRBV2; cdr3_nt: TGTGCCAGCCTAGTTAGTGAGCAGTTCTTC; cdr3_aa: CASLVSEQFF
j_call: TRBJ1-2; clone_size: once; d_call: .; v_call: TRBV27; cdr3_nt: TGTGCCAGCAGTCAACACACCGGTGGAAGCTACACCTTC; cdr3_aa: CASSQHTGGSYTF
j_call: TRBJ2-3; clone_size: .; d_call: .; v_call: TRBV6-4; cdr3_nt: TGTGCCAGCAGCGTGACTAGCACAGATACGCAGTATTTT; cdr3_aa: CASSVTSTDTQYF
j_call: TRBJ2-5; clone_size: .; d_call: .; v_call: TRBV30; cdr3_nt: TGTGCCTGGAAACTGGGGCTCCAAGAGACCCAGTACTTC; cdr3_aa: CAWKLGLQETQYF
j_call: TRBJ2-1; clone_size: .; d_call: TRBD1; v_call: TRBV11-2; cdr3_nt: TGTGCCAGCAGCTTAGATCGGGGGACAGGGTCCTACAATGAGCAGTTCTTC; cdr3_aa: CASSLDRGTGSYNEQFF
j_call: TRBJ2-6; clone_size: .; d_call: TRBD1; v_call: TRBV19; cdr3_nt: TGTGCCAGTAGTCGACAGGGGTCTGGGGCCAACGTCCTGACTTTC; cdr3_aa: CASSRQGSGANVLTF
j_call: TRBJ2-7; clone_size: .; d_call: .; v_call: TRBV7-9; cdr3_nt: TGTGCCAGCAGCTTAGCGCTCTTACAGACCTACGAGCAGTACTTC; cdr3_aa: CASSLALLQTYEQYF
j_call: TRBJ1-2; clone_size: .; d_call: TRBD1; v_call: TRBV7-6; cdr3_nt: TGTGCCAGCAGACCCGACAGGGGGCGGAACTATGGCTACACCTTC; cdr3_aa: CASRPDRGRNYGYTF
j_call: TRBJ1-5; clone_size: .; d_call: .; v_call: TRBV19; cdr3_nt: TGTGCCAGTACTAACGACAGAGGCAATCAGCCCCAGCATTTT; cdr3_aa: CASTNDRGNQPQHF
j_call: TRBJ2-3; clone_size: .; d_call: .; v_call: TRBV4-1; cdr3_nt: TGCGCCAGCAGCCAAAGACAGCCTAGCACAGATACGCAGTATTTT; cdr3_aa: CASSQRQPSTDTQYF
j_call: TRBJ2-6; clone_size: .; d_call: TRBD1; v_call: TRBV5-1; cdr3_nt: TGCGCCAGCAGCTCGGCCCCTTACGACAGGGTGGGGACTGGGGCCAACGTCCTGACTTTC; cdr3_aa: CASSSAPYDRVGTGANVLTF
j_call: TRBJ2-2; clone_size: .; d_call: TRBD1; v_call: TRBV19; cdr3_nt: TGTGCCAGTAGTCCTATCCGGGGGACAGGGCGAACCGGGGAGCTGTTTTTT; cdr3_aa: CASSPIRGTGRTGELFF
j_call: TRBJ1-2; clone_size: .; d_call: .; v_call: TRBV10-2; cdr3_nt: TGCGCCAGCAGTGAGCCCAGCGGAATTAACTATGGCTACACCTTC; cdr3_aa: CASSEPSGINYGYTF